A single sample is the source of the 18 T cell receptor beta chains below, sequenced in a study of blood T cell dynamics during melanoma immunotherapy. Sequencing used immunoSEQ multiplex PCR; TCRdb keeps in-frame clones, though not all of them. Here the sample spans about 13,000 clones, just under 90% being singletons. Time point specified: pre-treatment baseline. The sample here was blood, taken from a patient treated with checkpoint blockade. The origin of the receptors is a human donor with melanoma.

J is TRBJ2-1 and V is TRBV30, with D unclear. CDR1 is GTSNPN and CDR2 is SVGIG in the germline V gene (reference sequence). The CDR3 has 15 amino acids. Between the trimmed V and J ends, which lost 3 bases and 4 bases, there was a span of 16 bases. The CDR3 DNA reads as TGTGCCTGGAGCGGAAGACTCCTTTCGTACAATGAGCAGTTCTTC. Translation: CAWSGRLLSYNEQFF.

The rearrangement links TRBV5-5 to TRBJ1-2, with D tentatively TRBD1 (5 bases). The CDR3 runs to 16 residues. The V end was cut by 3 bases, the J end by 4 bases, with 19 bases between. CDR1 and CDR2 from the germline V gene are SGHKS and YYEKEE (reference sequence). The CDR3 is CASSYGGTGGAYGYTF. CDR3 DNA: TGTGCCAGCAGCTACGGCGGGACCGGCGGGGCCTATGGCTACACCTTC. The entire variable domain, with the rest obtained from reference TRBV5-5 and TRBJ1-2, is as follows: DAGVTQSPTHLIKTRGQQVTLRCSPISGHKSVSWYQQVLGQGPQFIFQYYEKEERGRGNFPDRFSARQFPNYSSELNVNALLLGDSALYLCASSYGGTGGAYGYTFGSGTRLTVV.

The chain is built from TRBV2 and TRBJ2-7; D uncertain. V was clipped by 3 bases and J by 0 bases, with 9 bases between them. The CDR3 has 14 residues. CDR1 is SNHLY, CDR2 FYNNEI, per germline. The CDR3 nucleotides read TGTGCCAGCAGTGACAGTCCTAACTCCTACGAGCAGTACTTC. Protein: CASSDSPNSYEQYF.

The chain is built from TRBV28 and TRBJ2-3; D possibly corresponds to TRBD2 (6 bases). Per germline, CDR1 MDHEN and CDR2 SYDVKM. The V gene lost 5 bases and the J gene lost 4 bases, with 10 bases spanning the gap. This CDR3 has 13 residues. This CDR3 reads CASSAGGADTQYF. The CDR3 DNA reads as TGTGCCAGCAGTGCCGGCGGGGCAGATACGCAGTATTTT.

The chain combines TRBV15 with TRBJ1-1, with D possibly TRBD1 on 6 matching bases. This CDR3 has 13 amino acids. The V and J ends lost 2 bases and 11 bases respectively, with 15 bases between them. Germline V gives CDR1 LNHNV, CDR2 YYDKDF (reference sequence). CDR3 DNA: TGTGCCACCAGCAGAAGACAGGAGATCGGGGCTTTCTTT. Amino acid sequence: CATSRRQEIGAFF.

This chain links TRBV6-1 with TRBJ1-5; the match to TRBD1 covers 7 bases. The J segment lost 3 bases and the V segment lost 4 bases, leaving 3 bases of the junction unmatched. Germline V gene lookup returns CDR1 MNHNS and CDR2 SASEGT. This CDR3 has 14 residues. This CDR3 reads CASSGGGYNQPQHF. CDR3 sequence (DNA): TGTGCCAGCAGTGGAGGGGGCTACAATCAGCCCCAGCATTTT.

The V gene is TRBV18, the J gene TRBJ1-1, with D perhaps TRBD1 (6 bases). In germline, CDR1 is KGHSH, CDR2 LQKENI. Trimming left V 4 bases short and J 0 bases short, with 15 bases between. The length of the CDR3 is 16 residues. The CDR3 DNA reads as TGTGCCAGCTCACTCTCAGGGGTTTTTGTGAACACTGAAGCTTTCTTT. It is translated as CASSLSGVFVNTEAFF.

This chain uses TRBV19 with TRBJ1-3; no clear D gene. The CDR3 is made up of 12 amino acids. Germline CDR1 reads LNHDA; CDR2 reads SQIVND (reference sequence). V was trimmed by 7 bases and J by 2 bases, leaving 6 bases between them. The CDR3 nucleotides read TGTGCCAGTAAGGCAGCTGGAAACACCATATATTTT. Residues: CASKAAGNTIYF.

This clone has only one observation. The chain is built from TRBV6-1 and TRBJ1-5; D may be TRBD1 (6 bases). Trimming shortened V by 5 bases and J by 2 bases, and 13 bases separated the two germline ends. CDR3 length: 15 amino acids. CDR1 and CDR2 (germline): MNHNS, SASEGT. The CDR3 DNA is TGTGCCAGCAGTACTCTGAGGGGGGGCAATCAGCCCCAGCATTTT. It is translated as CASSTLRGGNQPQHF.

The J gene is TRBJ2-1, the V gene TRBV18, with 7 bases matching TRBD1. Losses at the gene ends were 2 bases for V and 2 bases for J; bases not matched to a gene: 3. The CDR3 has 15 residues. Germline-derived CDR1 and CDR2 are KGHSH and LQKENI. The chain's CDR3 is CASSPEGTAYNEQFF. CDR3 DNA sequence: TGTGCCAGCTCACCAGAAGGGACAGCCTACAATGAGCAGTTCTTC.

The chain has TRBV11-2 and TRBJ2-7; the D is unclear. CDR1 and CDR2 (germline): SGHAT, FQNNGV. Between the trimmed V and J ends, which lost 6 bases and 3 bases, there was a span of 18 bases. CDR3 length: 15 residues. CDR3: CASRRTDSPNYEQYF. CDR3 DNA: TGTGCCAGCAGGAGAACGGATTCTCCAAACTACGAGCAGTACTTC.

As to this clone: Mismatch with germline at one junction end may stem from a read error. The V and J genes are TRBV5-1 and TRBJ1-6; D gene ambiguous. Germline V gene sequence: CDR1 SGHRS, CDR2 YFSETQ. CDR3 length: 11 amino acids. The CDR3 DNA reads TGCGCCAGCAGCGGGGAGCAACGCACAAGGTTT. It codes for CASSGEQRTRF. Based on the CDR3 plus reference TRBV5-1 and TRBJ1-6, the full variable domain is KAGVTQTPRYLIKTRGQQVTLSCSPISGHRSVSWYQQTPGQGLQFLFEYFSETQRNKGNFPGRFSGRQFSNSRSEMNVSTLELGDSALYLCASSGEQRTRFGNGTRLTVT.

The chain joins TRBV10-3 to TRBJ1-2, with D perhaps matching TRBD1 (6 bases). The CDR3 loop spans 13 amino acids. From germline, CDR1 is ENHRY and CDR2 SYGVKD. Trimming pared 3 bases from V and 6 bases from J, leaving 11 bases between. For the CDR3, the DNA is TGTGCCATCAGTGAAGGGGACATCAATGGCTACACCTTC. Encoded protein: CAISEGDINGYTF.

The CDR3 DNA reads as TGTGCCAGCAGTCCTCGAGGTGAAGGCACAGATACGCAGTATTTT. Protein: CASSPRGEGTDTQYF. This sequence joins TRBV28 and TRBJ2-3, with D unresolved. Trimming took off 5 bases at V and 1 base at J, with 13 bases between the two ends. This CDR3 region has 15 residues. Germline V gene lookup returns CDR1 MDHEN and CDR2 SYDVKM.

CDR3 amino acids: CSAGGGTQPQHF. For the CDR3, the DNA is TGCAGCGCCGGGGGGGGCACTCAGCCCCAGCATTTT. This sequence joins TRBV29-1 and TRBJ1-5, with a possible D match to TRBD1 (6 bases). The germline V gene has CDR1 SQVTM and CDR2 ANQGSEA. The CDR3 contains 12 residues. V was cut by 7 bases and J by 6 bases, with 13 bases left in between.

In this sample, this clone turned up a few times. This chain uses TRBV7-9 with TRBJ2-7, with 10 bases lining up with TRBD1. The germline V gene encodes CDR1 SEHNR and CDR2 FQNEAQ (reference sequence). CDR3 size: 12 residues. Unmatched junction bases numbered 5, after V lost 5 bases and J lost 10 bases. In DNA, the CDR3 is TGTGCCAGCAGCCACGGGACAGGGGAACAGTACTTC. This sequence encodes CASSHGTGEQYF.

The chain joins TRBV6-4 to TRBJ2-2, with TRBD1 as a possible D gene (5 bases). This CDR3 has 17 amino acids. V was cut by 0 bases and J by 4 bases, with 15 bases left in between. Germline CDR1 and CDR2: MRHNA and SNTAGT. The CDR3 reads CASSDSITGVLTGELFF. Here the CDR3 DNA reads TGTGCCAGCAGTGACTCGATCACAGGCGTCCTCACCGGGGAGCTGTTTTTT.

J is TRBJ1-2 and V is TRBV6-6; unclear D gene. Trimming removed 5 bases at V and 4 bases at J, with 11 bases between. The CDR3 totals 13 residues. Germline V lookup: CDR1 MNHNY, CDR2 SVGAGI (reference sequence). This CDR3 is CASSLGFIYGYTF. The CDR3 DNA is TGTGCCAGCAGTCTCGGGTTTATCTATGGCTACACCTTC.